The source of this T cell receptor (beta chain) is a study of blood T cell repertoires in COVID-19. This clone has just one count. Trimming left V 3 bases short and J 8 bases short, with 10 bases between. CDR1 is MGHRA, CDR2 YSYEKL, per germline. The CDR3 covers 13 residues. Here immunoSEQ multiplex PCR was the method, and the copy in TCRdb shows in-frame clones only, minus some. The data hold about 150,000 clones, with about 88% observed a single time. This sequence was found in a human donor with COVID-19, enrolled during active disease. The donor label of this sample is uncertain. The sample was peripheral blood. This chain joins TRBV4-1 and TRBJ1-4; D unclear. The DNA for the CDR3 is TGCGCCAGCAGCCATAGGCCGGGGGAAAAACTGTTTTTT. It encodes CASSHRPGEKLFF.